This T cell receptor beta chain came from a study of identical twins. General study findings and limits: Abundant cord blood beta clonotypes carried fewer insertions; memory repertoires showed none.

On this clonotype itself: As yet, its antigen is unknown.

TCRdb recomputed calls from the 5' RACE reads with MiXCR, one row per CDR3 protein. The data show some 690,000 distinct CDR3 sequences, around 21% seen once. CDR1 and CDR2 from the germline V gene are SNHLY and FYNNEI. This CDR3 spans 13 amino acids. Trimming took 2 bases from V and 5 from J, leaving 10 bases between them. These data are also associated with another study on T cells expressing NK-cell markers. From that study: Questions lingered over whether expanded NKG2C+ T cell clones were HCMV-specific.

V usage is TRBV2 and J usage is TRBJ2-7, with unresolved D. The receptor comes from a woman between 18 and 30 years old in good health. Material: PBMCs. The CDR3 reads CASSENTFNEQYF. For the CDR3, the DNA is TGTGCCAGCAGTGAAAATACGTTTAACGAGCAGTACTTC.